The T cell receptor beta chain under discussion was sequenced for a study of Tregs in tolerant kidney transplant recipients. Mixed chimerism was transient after nonmyeloablative marrow transplants from related graft donors. This clone has just one count. The antigen is unknown. Sequencing used immunoSEQ multiplex PCR; TCRdb keeps in-frame clones, though not all of them. This table holds nearly 50,000 clones, approximately 90% found once. Whole-study results and caveats: In tolerant patients, donor-specific Tregs outgrew total Tregs, suggesting antigen-driven expansion.

The clonotype was recovered from a human patient who received a combined kidney and bone marrow transplant. Some T cells may be transferred from the graft donor. Sequencing was performed on CD8+ T cells from blood (PBMCs), taken 12 months after the transplant.

The CDR3: CASSPRTSGGAHETQYF. As DNA, the CDR3 is TGTGCCAGCTCACCAAGGACTAGCGGGGGGGCCCATGAGACCCAGTACTTC. V and J are TRBV18 and TRBJ2-5; TRBD2 matches 15 bases. CDR3 length: 17 amino acids. V gave up 2 bases and J gave up 5 bases; unmatched junction bases: 6. Germline V gene sequence: CDR1 KGHSH, CDR2 LQKENI.